The subject of this entry is one TCR beta chain. The antigen remains unidentified. The data are from a study of identifying expanded T cells in peripheral blood. Points from the study as a whole: Variance in clone template counts between roughly two-week samples significantly increased with total template count across all healthy donors.

Clones were sequenced by immunoSEQ multiplex PCR, and TCRdb holds only the in-frame ones, with some missing. The sample records under 95,000 clones, about 89% being singletons. The CDR3 sequence is 13 residues long. Germline V gene data show CDR1 as SGHRS and CDR2 as YFSETQ. Trimming stripped 2 bases from V and 5 bases from J, with 8 bases between. The chain carries TRBV5-1 and TRBJ2-1; D is ambiguous. The sequencing input was blood. The receptor's source is a person between 18 and 75 years old in good health. CDR3 sequence: CASSFQSDNEQFF. CDR3 bases: TGCGCCAGCAGCTTTCAGTCAGACAATGAGCAGTTCTTC.